Below, 19 T cell receptor beta chains from the same sample are listed, as sequenced in a study of blood T cell repertoires in COVID-19. Profiled with immunoSEQ multiplex PCR; TCRdb holds only in-frame clones, not every one. The repertoire holds fewer than 200,000 clones, with approximately 73% as singletons. Sequencing used peripheral blood. The receptors originated from a woman older than 75 with acute or convalescent COVID-19.

The chain couples TRBV12-5 to TRBJ2-6; tentatively, D is TRBD2 (6 bases). The CDR3 runs 15 residues. Looked up from germline, CDR1 is LGHNT and CDR2 is FRNRAP. Trimming took 4 bases from V and 4 from J, leaving 11 bases between them. CDR3 residues: CASGWGRTGANVLTF. The CDR3 nucleotides read TGTGCTAGTGGTTGGGGGAGGACCGGGGCCAACGTCCTGACTTTC.

The CDR3 here is CASSRQGEDEKLFF. CDR3 DNA: TGTGCCAGCAGCAGACAGGGGGAAGATGAAAAACTGTTTTTT. The chain links TRBV27 to TRBJ1-4, with 9 positions matching TRBD1. Germline-derived CDR1 and CDR2 are MNHEY and SMNVEV (reference sequence). The V gene end was trimmed by 6 bases and the J gene end by 6 bases; junction bases not matched to a gene: 5. The CDR3 runs 14 residues.

This clone was seen a few times. The rearrangement links TRBV19 to TRBJ2-1; 12 bases fit TRBD1. Losses at the gene ends were 6 bases for V and 6 bases for J; bases not matched to a gene: 3. The CDR3 contains 14 residues. Germline assignment: CDR1 LNHDA and CDR2 SQIVND (reference sequence). DNA for the CDR3: TGTGCCAGTAGCCGGGACAGGGGGCCCAATGAGCAGTTCTTC. Amino acid sequence: CASSRDRGPNEQFF.

The chain uses TRBV18 and TRBJ1-6; TRBD1 might be the D (6 bases). V was cut by 0 bases and J by 8 bases, with 11 bases left in between. Germline-derived CDR1 and CDR2 are KGHSH and LQKENI. The CDR3 runs 15 residues. CDR3 sequence reads: CASSPPSQGYSPLHF. In DNA, the CDR3 is TGTGCCAGCTCACCACCAAGTCAGGGGTATTCACCCCTCCACTTT. The complete variable domain, with remaining parts taken from reference TRBV18 and TRBJ1-6, reads NAGVMQNPRHLVRRRGQEARLRCSPMKGHSHVYWYRQLPEEGLKFMVYLQKENIIDESGMPKERFSAEFPKEGPSILRIQQVVRGDSAAYFCASSPPSQGYSPLHFGNGTRLTVT.

This clone was picked up a small number of times. The J gene is TRBJ1-1, the V gene TRBV7-2; D perhaps matches TRBD1 (6 bases). Trimming removed 5 bases at V and 5 bases at J, with 12 bases between. Germline V lookup: CDR1 SGHTA, CDR2 FQGNSA. The length of the CDR3 is 13 residues. DNA of the CDR3: TGTGCCAGCAGCCCCAGGGGTGCTACTGAAGCTTTCTTT. Encoded protein: CASSPRGATEAFF.

With respect to this clone: Other nucleotide sequences in the sample specify the same CDR3. The chain employs TRBV5-1 and TRBJ1-1; 9 bases align to TRBD1. The CDR3 is made up of 14 amino acids. Germline V gene data show CDR1 as SGHRS and CDR2 as YFSETQ. V shed 4 bases, J shed 1 base, and the junction held 2 bases outside the gene matches. The CDR3 loop is CASSTGQGNTEAFF. Written as DNA, the CDR3 is TGCGCCAGCAGCACGGGACAGGGGAACACTGAAGCTTTCTTT.

The chain employs TRBV27 and TRBJ2-7, with D unclear. Trimming removed 4 bases from V and 0 bases from J, with 13 bases in between. The CDR3 consists of 15 residues. Germline V gene lookup returns CDR1 MNHEY and CDR2 SMNVEV (reference sequence). Here the CDR3 DNA reads TGTGCCAGCAGTTACTATCCGTGCGGCTCCTACGAGCAGTACTTC. It translates to CASSYYPCGSYEQYF.

The chain combines TRBV5-5 with TRBJ1-1; TRBD1 aligns across 8 bases. Trimming took 3 bases from V and 4 from J; bases not matched to a gene: 2. This CDR3 region has 13 residues. CDR1 is SGHKS and CDR2 is YYEKEE in the germline V gene (reference sequence). The CDR3, as DNA: TGTGCCAGCAGCTCACAGGGGGGCACTGAAGCTTTCTTT. It encodes CASSSQGGTEAFF.

CDR3 nucleotides: TGTGCCAGCAGCCTACGACAGGGCACTGAAGCTTTCTTT. Its translation is CASSLRQGTEAFF. The chain recombines TRBV6-2 or TRBV6-3 with TRBJ1-1; 7 bases line up with TRBD1. The trim removed 6 bases at V and 4 bases at J, leaving 5 bases unmatched. The CDR3 totals 13 residues. Germline CDR1 is MNHEY and CDR2 is SVGEGT.

V and J are TRBV3-1 (or the pseudogene TRBV3-2) and TRBJ1-1; D possibly corresponds to TRBD1 (5 bases). CDR3 length: 19 amino acids. The V gene lost 2 bases and the J gene lost 1 base, with 23 bases spanning the gap. The germline CDR1 and CDR2 sequences are LGHDT and YNNKEL (reference sequence). CDR3 in amino acids: CASSQITTFGQGGNTEAFF. Here the CDR3 DNA reads TGTGCCAGCAGCCAAATAACCACCTTCGGGCAGGGAGGGAACACTGAAGCTTTCTTT.

V and J are TRBV5-1 and TRBJ1-1, with D perhaps TRBD1 (5 bases). V gave up 4 bases and J gave up 3 bases, with 10 bases separating them. Looked up from germline, CDR1 is SGHRS and CDR2 is YFSETQ. The CDR3 has 13 amino acids. Here the CDR3 reads CASSPQDHTEAFF. CDR3 DNA: TGCGCCAGCAGCCCACAGGACCACACTGAAGCTTTCTTT.

J is TRBJ2-6 and V is TRBV19, with D uncertain. The germline V gene has CDR1 LNHDA and CDR2 SQIVND (reference sequence). The CDR3 is made up of 16 amino acids. V gave up 4 bases and J gave up 1 base, with 11 bases separating them. CDR3 DNA: TGTGCCAGTAGTAGTTCCTTTATGTCTGGGGCCAACGTCCTGACTTTC. Encoded protein: CASSSSFMSGANVLTF. Supplemented by reference TRBV19 and TRBJ2-6, the full variable domain reads DGGITQSPKYLFRKEGQNVTLSCEQNLNHDAMYWYRQDPGQGLRLIYYSQIVNDFQKGDIAEGYSVSREKKESFPLTVTSAQKNPTAFYLCASSSSFMSGANVLTFGAGSRLTVL.

J is TRBJ2-5 and V is TRBV5-5, with 13 nucleotides matching TRBD2. Germline V gene data show CDR1 as SGHKS and CDR2 as YYEKEE (reference sequence). The CDR3 spans 17 residues. V was clipped by 7 bases and J by 4 bases; unmatched bases: 13. CDR3 DNA sequence: TGTGCCAGCGCAAACGGCCGGACTAGCGGGAGCTCAGAGACCCAGTACTTC. This codes for CASANGRTSGSSETQYF.

The gene calls are TRBV18 and TRBJ2-2; D not certain. With 3 bases removed from V and 1 base from J, the gap between germline ends came to 12 bases. Germline V lookup: CDR1 KGHSH, CDR2 LQKENI. The CDR3 spans 16 residues. The CDR3 DNA reads TGTGCCAGCTCACCGGGTATCCCAGGGAACACCGGGGAGCTGTTTTTT. Translating it yields CASSPGIPGNTGELFF.

In this sample, this clone turned up a few times. The V call is TRBV4-2, the J call TRBJ1-1; 7 positions agree with TRBD1. The CDR3 spans 14 residues. Per germline, CDR1 LGHNA and CDR2 YNFKEQ. V was clipped by 3 bases and J by 4 bases; unmatched bases: 5. The CDR3 sequence is CASSQADRATEAFF. For the CDR3, the DNA is TGTGCCAGCAGCCAGGCCGACAGGGCCACTGAAGCTTTCTTT.

This chain joins TRBV11-2 and TRBJ2-7; a weak D match, TRBD2 (6 bases). V dropped 1 base and J dropped 0 bases, with 10 bases sitting between them. This CDR3 comprises 15 residues. From germline, CDR1 is SGHAT and CDR2 FQNNGV. As DNA, the CDR3 is TGTGCCAGCAGCTTAGCAGGGACTGTCTCCTACGAGCAGTACTTC. Translated: CASSLAGTVSYEQYF.

CDR3 coding DNA: TGTGCCAGCAGCAAACTACTAGCGGGGTACCAAGAGACCCAGTACTTC. This codes for CASSKLLAGYQETQYF. V is TRBV11-2 and J is TRBJ2-5; 10 nucleotides match TRBD2. The germline CDR1 and CDR2 sequences are SGHAT and FQNNGV. After removal of 5 bases from V and 0 bases from J, the junction contained 6 bases not matched to a gene. This CDR3 comprises 16 residues.

The chain links TRBV6-2 or TRBV6-3 to TRBJ1-1; 7 bases agree with TRBD1. V was pared by 2 bases and J by 6 bases, with 6 bases of the junction left unmatched. The length of the CDR3 is 14 residues. CDR1 MNHEY and CDR2 SVGEGT come from the germline V gene. For the CDR3, the DNA is TGTGCCAGCAGTTACCGACAGGGTCGGGCTGAAGCTTTCTTT. Translating gives CASSYRQGRAEAFF.

This clone was seen only a few times. The CDR3 DNA reads as TGTGCCAGCAGCTTTAGCAGGGTTTCTTCACCCCTCCACTTT. This translates into CASSFSRVSSPLHF. This chain joins TRBV7-8 and TRBJ1-6; a possible D gene is TRBD1 (5 bases). CDR3 length: 14 amino acids. Between the trimmed V and J ends, which lost 3 bases and 9 bases, there was a span of 12 bases. Per germline, CDR1 SGHVS and CDR2 FQNEAQ.